This TCR beta chain was obtained from a study of shared clonotypes between healthy human individuals. Overall study context: A couple of women and three men aged 18 to 49 made up the donors. Overall study results and limits: Non-shared clonotypes were found to have lower generation probabilities than the clonotypes that were shared by all four of the sorted-subset donors. Sorted-subset sequencing was shown by rarefaction to be incomplete despite large depth.

The V segment lost 2 bases and the J segment 7 bases; nucleotides outside the gene matches: 4. The germline V gene has CDR1 MDHEN and CDR2 SYDVKM. There are 13 residues in the CDR3. On this clone itself: Its specificity is unknown.

Sequencing was performed with immunoSEQ multiplex PCR; in TCRdb, only in-frame clones are kept and a portion is missing. The profile shows around 1.1 million clones, about four fifths of them singletons. The TCR sequence derives from a man between 18 and 35 years old in good health. Some clones in this sample may be carry-over from other donors' samples. Sequenced input: memory CD4+ T cells from PBMCs. Sample subset: CD45RA-negative fraction. The rearrangement links TRBV28 to TRBJ2-5, with TRBD1 identical over 7 bases. The CDR3 loop reads CASSLVAGGTQYF. CDR3 nucleotides: TGTGCCAGCAGTTTAGTGGCAGGGGGGACCCAGTACTTC. Variable domain in full (rest from reference TRBV28 and TRBJ2-5): DVKVTQSSRYLVKRTGEKVFLECVQDMDHENMFWYRQDPGLGLRLIYFSYDVKMKEKGDIPEGYSVSREKKERFSLILESASTNQTSMYLCASSLVAGGTQYFGPGTRLLVL.